The rows below give T cell receptor beta chains drawn from one sample of a study of blood T cell repertoires in COVID-19. Repertoires were generated with immunoSEQ multiplex PCR, while TCRdb's copy carries only in-frame clones and drops some. Here the sample spans fewer than 90,000 clones, around 80% being singletons. Sequencing input: peripheral blood. These receptors were obtained from a man aged 50 or older with acute or convalescent COVID-19. Each CDR3 is given with its conserved first and last residue. Fields, in order: J gene, V gene, D gene, CDR3 length, CDR3 protein, CDR3 DNA. The D gene is left open where the match is weak.

J: TRBJ2-1
V: TRBV5-1
D: .
length: 14
CDR3: CASSLYGKNNEQFF
DNA: TGCGCCAGCAGCTTGTATGGCAAAAACAATGAGCAGTTCTTC

J: TRBJ1-5
V: TRBV6-5
D: TRBD1
length: 15
CDR3: CASKGDRWSNQPQHF
DNA: TGTGCCAGCAAGGGGGACAGGTGGAGCAATCAGCCCCAGCATTTT

J: TRBJ2-2
V: TRBV6-5
D: .
length: 15
CDR3: CASSINSGVTGELFF
DNA: TGTGCCAGCAGTATCAATTCGGGGGTCACCGGGGAGCTGTTTTTT

J: TRBJ2-4
V: TRBV19
D: TRBD1
length: 14
CDR3: CASSMGTGPNIQYF
DNA: TGTGCCAGTAGTATGGGGACAGGCCCTAACATTCAGTACTTC

J: TRBJ2-3
V: TRBV19
D: TRBD1
length: 13
CDR3: CASRDRSTDTQYF
DNA: TGTGCCAGCAGGGACAGATCAACAGATACGCAGTATTTT

J: TRBJ2-1
V: TRBV29-1
D: .
length: 14
CDR3: CSVSGTGSYNEQFF
DNA: TGCAGCGTCTCCGGGACTGGCTCCTACAATGAGCAGTTCTTC

J: TRBJ1-2
V: TRBV10-1
D: .
length: 15
CDR3: CASSEGSQQNYGYTF
DNA: TGCGCCAGCTCGGAGGGCAGCCAGCAAAACTATGGCTACACCTTC

J: TRBJ2-1
V: TRBV5-1
D: TRBD1
length: 18
CDR3: CASSLAGDRGHIGNEQFF
DNA: TGCGCCAGCAGCTTGGCGGGTGACAGGGGGCATATCGGGAATGAGCAGTTCTTC

J: TRBJ1-1
V: TRBV20-1
D: .
length: 11
CDR3: CSARDIPEAFF
DNA: TGCAGTGCTAGAGATATTCCTGAAGCTTTCTTT

J: TRBJ1-2
V: TRBV5-6
D: TRBD1
length: 13
CDR3: CASIKTGPYGYTF
DNA: TGTGCCAGCATTAAGACAGGGCCCTATGGCTACACCTTC